The entry below gives a single T cell receptor beta chain sequence along with its context. What it binds is unknown. The record originates from a study of early stage breast cancer tumors. Regarding the study as a whole: Bulk DNA sequencing of unsorted cells missed chain pairing and markers. Tumors had about 2.6-fold higher T cell density than normal breast. Blood repertoires resembled normal breast more than tumor. Most shared enriched TCRB sequences were commonly generated ones.

The CDR3 has 16 residues. V dropped 5 bases and J dropped 3; count of bases not matched to a gene: 8. The germline V gene encodes CDR1 SGHTA and CDR2 FQGNSA. Clones were read by immunoSEQ multiplex PCR, and TCRdb kept only the in-frame ones, dropping some. The sample lists roughly 56,000 clones, 65% to 80% seen once, with 3% to 4% in the top ten. Source material: blood. The sequence derives from a person aged 30 to 40 with breast cancer. The J gene is TRBJ2-1, the V gene TRBV7-2; TRBD2 aligns across 9 bases. DNA for the CDR3: TGTGCCAGCAGCCCAAGACTAGCGGAGATCTACAATGAGCAGTTCTTC. Protein product: CASSPRLAEIYNEQFF.